This TCR beta chain comes out of a study of shared clonotypes between healthy human individuals. Profiling relied on immunoSEQ multiplex PCR, and the TCRdb table lists in-frame clones only, not all of them. The sample has 400,000 or so clones; approximately 96% are singletons. The receptor was isolated from a man aged 25-45 years in good health. The specimen sequenced was memory CD8+ T cells sorted from blood. Subset meaning: CD45RO+ cells pooled with CCR7-negative TemRA cells.

CDR3 nucleotides: TGTGCCAGCAGCTTAAGTGTGACAGGGTACAATGAGCAGTTCTTC. Its translation is CASSLSVTGYNEQFF. The chain is built from TRBV7-2 and TRBJ2-1, with TRBD1 identical over 7 bases. The V segment lost 2 bases and the J segment 4 bases; nucleotides outside the gene matches: 5. Germline CDR1 reads SGHTA; CDR2 reads FQGNSA. There are 15 residues in the CDR3. Supplemented by reference TRBV7-2 and TRBJ2-1, the full variable domain reads GAGVSQSPSNKVTEKGKDVELRCDPISGHTALYWYRQSLGQGLEFLIYFQGNSAPDKSGLPSDRFSAERTGGSVSTLTIQRTQQEDSAVYLCASSLSVTGYNEQFFGPGTRLTVL.